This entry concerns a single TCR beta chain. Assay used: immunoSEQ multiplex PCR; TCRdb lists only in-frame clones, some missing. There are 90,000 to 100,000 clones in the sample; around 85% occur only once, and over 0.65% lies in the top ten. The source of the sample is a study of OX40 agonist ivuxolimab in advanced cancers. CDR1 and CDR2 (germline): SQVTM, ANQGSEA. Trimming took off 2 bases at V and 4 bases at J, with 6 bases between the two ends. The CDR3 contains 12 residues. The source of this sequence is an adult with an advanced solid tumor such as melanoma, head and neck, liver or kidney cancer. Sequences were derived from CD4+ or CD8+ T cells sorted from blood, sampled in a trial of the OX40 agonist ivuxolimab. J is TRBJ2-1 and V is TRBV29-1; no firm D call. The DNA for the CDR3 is TGCAGCGTTGAATCGCGTTACAATGAGCAGTTCTTC. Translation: CSVESRYNEQFF.